This T cell receptor beta chain was found in a study of beta chain features in type 1 diabetes. Notes on the study in general: Type 1 diabetes patients showed a moderate but significant shortening of TCRB CDR3s in all four CD4+ subsets.

About this clone itself: Its antigen is unknown.

Of the isolated RNA, all was reverse transcribed, and so the sequenced material was expressed TCRB transcripts. Generated by immunoSEQ multiplex PCR, the TCRdb table keeps only in-frame clones and is missing some. Of hundreds of thousands of clones listed, roughly 12% were seen once; the top ten hold 0.0095% to 0.011%. The J segment lost 4 bases and the V segment lost 3 bases, leaving 9 bases of the junction unmatched. The CDR3 covers 16 residues. Germline V gene sequence: CDR1 LNHDA, CDR2 SQIVND (reference sequence). Specimen: naive CD4+ T cells from blood. The chain carries TRBV19 and TRBJ2-3, with 8 bases identical to TRBD1. This receptor was identified in a woman younger than 30 with type 1 diabetes. In DNA, the CDR3 is TGTGCCAGTAGTATTTGGACAGGGATGGGAGCAGATACGCAGTATTTT. Translated: CASSIWTGMGADTQYF.